The rows below give T cell receptor beta chains drawn from one sample of a study of blood T cells in healthy people across ages. TCRdb ran MiXCR on the 5' RACE reads and lists one entry per CDR3 protein. The data show around 1,700,000 distinct CDR3 sequences, with over 25% seen just once and 7.7% held by the top ten. Sample: blood. These receptors were collected from a woman younger than 45 in good health. The CDR3 runs from the conserved cysteine through the conserved F or W. D genes are given only for firm matches. A clone size is listed for some rows: how often the clone was seen (once, few, many), or a class if it is expanded.

J	size	D	V	CDR3	DNA
TRBJ2-5	.	TRBD2	TRBV20-1	CSGTPGTRGETQYF	TGCAGTGGTACCCCCGGGACTAGAGGCGAGACCCAGTACTTC
TRBJ2-7	many	TRBD1	TRBV7-9	CASSYRQGYEQYF	TGTGCCAGCAGTTACCGACAGGGCTACGAGCAGTACTTC
TRBJ1-1	few	TRBD1	TRBV6-5	CASSYSDRVHTEAFF	TGTGCCAGCAGTTACTCCGACAGGGTCCACACTGAAGCTTTCTTT
TRBJ2-2	few	.	TRBV7-2	CASSTGQPTGELFF	TGTGCCAGCAGTACAGGACAGCCCACCGGGGAGCTGTTTTTT
TRBJ1-5	few	.	TRBV20-1	CSASSTGRNQPQHF	TGCAGTGCTAGCTCTACAGGCAGAAATCAGCCCCAGCATTTT
TRBJ2-1	.	TRBD2	TRBV28	CASKESGSSYNEQFF	TGTGCCAGCAAGGAGAGCGGGAGCTCCTACAATGAGCAGTTCTTC
TRBJ2-7	few	TRBD2	TRBV12-3/TRBV12-4	CASSSSGRANEQYF	TGTGCCAGCAGTTCTAGCGGGAGGGCCAACGAGCAGTACTTC
TRBJ2-1	.	TRBD1	TRBV7-6	CASSMGQSSYNEQFF	TGTGCCAGCAGCATGGGACAGTCGTCATACAATGAGCAGTTCTTC
TRBJ1-6	few	.	TRBV20-1	CSAKDSESSYNSPLHF	TGCAGTGCTAAGGACAGCGAAAGCTCCTATAATTCACCCCTCCACTTT
TRBJ1-1	few	.	TRBV12-3/TRBV12-4	CASSLKADTEAFF	TGTGCCAGCAGTTTAAAGGCGGACACTGAAGCTTTCTTT
TRBJ1-1	.	.	TRBV29-1	CSVEFGATEAFF	TGCAGCGTTGAATTCGGCGCCACTGAAGCTTTCTTT
TRBJ1-1	.	TRBD1	TRBV5-1	CASSFGQGDTEAFF	TGCGCCAGCAGCTTTGGCCAGGGGGACACTGAAGCTTTCTTT
TRBJ1-2	many	TRBD1	TRBV27	CASSLQGAQGGYTF	TGTGCCAGCAGCCTACAGGGGGCACAAGGCGGCTACACCTTC
TRBJ1-1	few	.	TRBV5-5	CASSFSTGEAFF	TGTGCCAGCAGCTTCTCGACAGGTGAAGCTTTCTTT
TRBJ1-1	.	.	TRBV5-6	CASSLAVRESYTEAFF	TGTGCCAGCAGCTTGGCCGTCAGGGAATCTTACACTGAAGCTTTCTTT
TRBJ1-1	few	.	TRBV20-1	CSARRPDTEAFF	TGCAGTGCTAGGAGGCCGGACACTGAAGCTTTCTTT
TRBJ1-1	.	.	TRBV7-3	CASSLSSRDEAFF	TGTGCCAGCAGCTTGAGTTCCAGGGATGAAGCTTTCTTT
TRBJ1-2	.	TRBD1	TRBV11-2	CGSSLVPGGMNGYTF	TGTGGCAGCAGCTTAGTGCCAGGGGGTATGAATGGCTACACCTTC
TRBJ1-2	few	TRBD1	TRBV13	CASSSGTVTNYGYTF	TGTGCCAGCAGCTCCGGGACAGTGACTAACTATGGCTACACCTTC
TRBJ2-3	few	.	TRBV12-3/TRBV12-4	CASSRTSVDTQYF	TGTGCCAGCAGTCGGACCTCGGTTGATACGCAGTATTTT
TRBJ1-6	few	.	TRBV5-1	CASSGQGGSPLHF	TGCGCCAGCAGCGGTCAGGGAGGCTCACCCCTCCACTTT
TRBJ1-1	.	.	TRBV5-1	CASSLEGAENTEAFF	TGCGCCAGCAGCTTGGAAGGGGCGGAGAACACTGAAGCTTTCTTT
TRBJ1-2	few	.	TRBV4-1	CASSQSRGGDYGYTF	TGCGCCAGCAGCCAGTCCCGGGGGGGGGACTATGGCTACACCTTC
TRBJ2-7	.	.	TRBV7-9	CASSLDPRGGYEQYF	TGTGCCAGCAGCTTAGATCCCAGGGGAGGATACGAGCAGTACTTC
TRBJ2-1	many	.	TRBV7-6	CASSLVGPSSYNEQFF	TGTGCCAGCAGCTTAGTAGGCCCAAGCTCCTACAATGAGCAGTTCTTC
TRBJ1-4	many	TRBD1	TRBV28	CASSWGTVNEKLFF	TGTGCCAGCAGTTGGGGGACAGTTAATGAAAAACTGTTTTTT
TRBJ2-3	few	.	TRBV3-1	CASSDPATDTQYF	TGTGCCAGCAGCGACCCAGCCACAGATACGCAGTATTTT
TRBJ2-1	.	TRBD1	TRBV20-1	CSAAGTGVLNEQFF	TGCAGTGCCGCCGGGACAGGGGTCCTCAATGAGCAGTTCTTC
TRBJ2-5	.	.	TRBV24-1	CATSGGREDETQYF	TGTGCCACCAGTGGGGGCAGGGAGGATGAGACCCAGTACTTC
TRBJ2-7	many	TRBD1	TRBV5-6	CASSIWGQSYEQYF	TGTGCCAGCAGCATCTGGGGACAGTCCTACGAGCAGTACTTC
TRBJ1-4	.	.	TRBV28	CASSVQGTTSEKLFF	TGTGCCAGCAGTGTACAGGGTACGACTAGTGAAAAACTGTTTTTT
TRBJ2-3	few	.	TRBV6-1	CASSTRVGSHSTDTQYF	TGTGCCAGCAGTACACGGGTTGGAAGTCATAGCACAGATACGCAGTATTTT
TRBJ1-1	once	.	TRBV5-1	CASRSDENTEAFF	TGCGCCAGCAGGTCTGACGAGAACACTGAAGCTTTCTTT
TRBJ2-2	.	.	TRBV29-1	CSVFDPAGELFF	TGCAGCGTTTTTGACCCGGCCGGGGAGCTGTTTTTT
TRBJ2-7	few	.	TRBV10-3	CAIMGDYEQYF	TGTGCCATCATGGGGGACTACGAGCAGTACTTC